This T cell receptor beta chain was found in a study of control samples from healthy donors and cancer patients. The data were produced by immunoSEQ multiplex PCR, yet TCRdb's version contains in-frame clones alone and is incomplete. The repertoire holds more than 95,000 clones, with about 93% as singletons. This CDR3 is built from 12 residues. The V end was cut by 4 bases, the J end by 9 bases, with 10 bases between. CDR1 and CDR2 from the germline V gene are LGHNT and FRNRAP. The chain employs TRBV12-5 and TRBJ2-1, with D unclear. The receptor was derived from a man aged 25-45 years in good health. The sequenced sample consisted of blood. The CDR3, as DNA: TGTGCTAGTGGTTCCGAGGCGAGTGAGCAGTTCTTC. Translated: CASGSEASEQFF.